Sequencing of this T cell receptor (beta chain) was carried out in a study of T cells in localized non-small cell lung cancer (dated by TCRdb to 2020 to 2022). Background on the whole study: Comparing tumors with uninvolved tumor-adjacent lungs, the study looked at the T cell repertoires of approximately 240 patients with early-stage NSCLC. The cohort was made up of under 250 treatment-naive NSCLC patients whose localized lung tumors had been resected. A mean age of around 66 years was recorded for the NSCLC patients, of whom 129 were male and 95 to 110 were female. What the work shows at the level of the full study, not this receptor alone: A median of about 53 of the top 100 tumor clones were detected in paired uninvolved adjacent lung, and 28 of these tumor clones were also found among the top 100 clones of the paired uninvolved adjacent lung. Because multi-region sequencing of the tumors was not done, intratumor heterogeneity could not be ruled out. Longer overall survival was associated with higher T cell density in blood, whereas shorter survival was associated with higher clonality in adjacent lung. Because the study design was exploratory, TCR variables were selected using unadjusted p-values without false-discovery rate correction. Uninvolved tumor-adjacent lung showed the highest T cell clonality, higher than tumor, which suggests more focused antigenic responses in the uninvolved tumor-adjacent lung.

TCR beta CDR3 regions were sequenced from DNA using the immunoSEQ Assay. The paper's data handling went like this. T cell density was computed as TCR beta template counts normalized to usable DNA estimated by amplifying housekeeping genes. The preseqR package was used to estimate richness by extrapolating to 400,000 templates for PBMC samples and to 120,000 templates for tissue samples. Clonality was calculated as one minus Pielou's evenness. To identify tissue-enriched TCRs, differential abundance testing was run on productive amino-acid clonotypes with a minimum total count of 5 and an alpha of 0.1. The Jaccard Index and the Morisita Overlap Index were used to quantify repertoire overlap between compartments. GLIPH clustered TCR beta CDR3s with public tetramer-defined viral CDR3s; viral motifs required at least three viral sequences plus V-gene enrichment. Sourced from immuneACCESS, this table was stored by TCRdb with only in-frame sequences that have V and J called. A share of the clones is absent; for the studies checked, an unresolved V gene accounts for under half, and the remainder has no known explanation. From that table come the V and J calls and clone size; the DNA was used to work out D and trimming. The sample contains around 35,000 clones, around 93% of them found a single time. Clones ranked in the top ten supply about 10% of the sample.

V was cut back by 5 bases and J by 4 bases, leaving a gap of 9 bases between them. The CDR1 and CDR2 encoded by the germline V gene are MDHEN and SYDVKM. The CDR3, from cysteine to phenylalanine, totals 13 residues. Just the 39-base CDR3 DNA is kept, in frame starting at base 1. A note on this clone: Its cognate antigen has yet to be identified. One base away there is no much larger clone; base qualities are not given.

At diagnosis, tumor, uninvolved tumor-adjacent lung and peripheral blood were collected and then preserved as a mix of FFPE and fresh-frozen material. For TCR repertoire profiling, the blood samples were analyzed as peripheral blood mononuclear cells. The receptor's source is an older female donor with stage II lung adenocarcinoma. The rearranged chain carries TRBV28 and TRBJ1-3; the D gene remains uncertain. Sequenced here: peripheral blood mononuclear cells, sampled before any cancer treatment. CDR3 loop: CASSPLMGNTIYF. Here is the DNA: TGTGCCAGCAGTCCCTTAATGGGAAACACCATATATTTT.